This is a list of T cell receptor beta chains from one sample in a study of cytomegalovirus exposure and HLA in healthy donors. The data were produced by immunoSEQ multiplex PCR, yet TCRdb's version contains in-frame clones alone and is incomplete. The sample contains about 98,000 clones, roughly 87% of which appear only once. The sample taken for sequencing was PBMCs. These receptors were collected from a young man in good health and CMV-seropositive. Each CDR3 is given with its conserved first and last residue. A D gene is named only where the DNA matches it firmly. The size field is filled for only some rows; it gives once, few, many or a size class.

TGTGCCAGCAGCTTTAGCGGACCCTCCTACAATGAGCAGTTCTTC | CASSFSGPSYNEQFF | once | TRBV11-3 | NA | TRBJ2-1
TGTGCCAGCAGTGCTGGGCCCGGTTTAGAGCAGTACTTC | CASSAGPGLEQYF | NA | TRBV6-4 | NA | TRBJ2-7
TGTGCCAGCAGTTTAAGGTGGGGGACTACCTACGAGCAGTACTTC | CASSLRWGTTYEQYF | NA | TRBV27 | TRBD2 | TRBJ2-7
TGTGCCAGCAGCCGGACAGGGAGAAGTGGCGAGCAGTACTTC | CASSRTGRSGEQYF | NA | TRBV7-2 | TRBD1 | TRBJ2-7
TGCGCCAGCAGCCAAAATCAGGGGATGGAAGCTTTCTTT | CASSQNQGMEAFF | NA | TRBV4-1 | NA | TRBJ1-1
TGTGCCAGCAGTTACCGTGGGACAGGAATGTACAATGAGCAGTTCTTC | CASSYRGTGMYNEQFF | NA | TRBV6-5 | TRBD1 | TRBJ2-1
TGTGCCAGCGCCGGGACAGGGGCCACCGGGGAGCTGTTTTTT | CASAGTGATGELFF | NA | TRBV11-2 | TRBD1 | TRBJ2-2
TGTGCCAGCAGCTTCTCAGAGAACACTGAAGCTTTCTTT | CASSFSENTEAFF | NA | TRBV11-3 | NA | TRBJ1-1
TGTGCCAGCAGTCTGGACAGGGACGAGACCCAGTACTTC | CASSLDRDETQYF | NA | TRBV7-2 | TRBD1 | TRBJ2-5
TGTGCCAGCAGCGTCGGGACAGGGGGTGGAAACACCATATATTTT | CASSVGTGGGNTIYF | NA | TRBV13 | TRBD1 | TRBJ1-3
TGTGCCAGCAGCTTATCGCGGGGCAATGAGCAGTTCTTC | CASSLSRGNEQFF | NA | TRBV11-3 | NA | TRBJ2-1
TGTGCCAGCAGTTTTACCGTCGGGGAGACCCAGTACTTC | CASSFTVGETQYF | NA | TRBV9 | NA | TRBJ2-5
TGTGCCAGTAGTATAGCAGGCATCCTTAACTATGGCTACACCTTC | CASSIAGILNYGYTF | NA | TRBV19 | NA | TRBJ1-2
TGTGCCAGCAGCCAGGGGAGTAGGGACACTGAAGCTTTCTTT | CASSQGSRDTEAFF | NA | TRBV6-4 | NA | TRBJ1-1
TGTGCCAGCACCGGGACAGGGAGAATCGGGGAGCTGTTTTTT | CASTGTGRIGELFF | few | TRBV6-6 | TRBD1 | TRBJ2-2
TGTGCCAGCAGCCCATCGGGACAGGTCAATGCCTACGAGCAGTACTTC | CASSPSGQVNAYEQYF | NA | TRBV9 | TRBD1 | TRBJ2-7
TGTGCCAGCAGCTCGGACAGAATGAACACTGAAGCTTTCTTT | CASSSDRMNTEAFF | once | TRBV11-1 | NA | TRBJ1-1
TGTGCCAGCGGCCCGGGAGGGCTCATGAACACTGAAGCTTTCTTT | CASGPGGLMNTEAFF | NA | TRBV7-2 | NA | TRBJ1-1
TGCGCCAGCAGCCGAGACAATGAGCAGTTCTTC | CASSRDNEQFF | NA | TRBV4-1 | NA | TRBJ2-1
TGCGCCAGCAGTGAGTCGAAGGACAGGCCCTACGAGCAGTACTTC | CASSESKDRPYEQYF | NA | TRBV10-2 | TRBD1 | TRBJ2-7
TGTGCCAGCAGCAAGACTCAGGGAAGTGAAGCTTTCTTT | CASSKTQGSEAFF | NA | TRBV13 | NA | TRBJ1-1
TGTGCCAGCAGCCAGGCCCACGGGACTTCCATGAACACTGAAGCTTTCTTT | CASSQAHGTSMNTEAFF | once | TRBV4-2 | NA | TRBJ1-1
TGTGCCAGCACCTTAACGGGATCGAACACCGGGGAGCTGTTTTTT | CASTLTGSNTGELFF | NA | TRBV6-1 | NA | TRBJ2-2
TGTGCCATCAGTGCGGGGGAGGGACAGGGTAATTCACCCCTCCACTTT | CAISAGEGQGNSPLHF | once | TRBV10-3 | TRBD1 | TRBJ1-6
TGTGCCAGCTCACCACCCCAAGGACAGGGTTCGGCTAATGAAAAACTGTTTTTT | CASSPPQGQGSANEKLFF | NA | TRBV18 | TRBD1 | TRBJ1-4
TGTGCCAGCAGCCGGACTAGCGGGGGGGAGAGCTCCTACGAGCAGTACTTC | CASSRTSGGESSYEQYF | once | TRBV13 | TRBD2 | TRBJ2-7
TGTGCCAGCAGTCACGGACTAGCGGGGGGGCCGGGTGAGCAGTTCTTC | CASSHGLAGGPGEQFF | once | TRBV27 | TRBD2 | TRBJ2-1
TGTGCCAGCAGTTCCAGCCGCAGGGGGATTTTTGAAAAACTGTTTTTT | CASSSSRRGIFEKLFF | NA | TRBV28 | TRBD1 | TRBJ1-4
TGTGCCAGCTCACCAGTGTGGCAGGCCCTATACTCTGGGGCCAACGTCCTGACTTTC | CASSPVWQALYSGANVLTF | NA | TRBV18 | NA | TRBJ2-6
TGTGCCAGCAGCTTAACAGTTTCACCCTCCTACGAGCAGTACTTC | CASSLTVSPSYEQYF | once | TRBV11-2 | NA | TRBJ2-7
TGCGCCAGCAGTGGGACTAGCTTTTCCACAGATACGCAGTATTTT | CASSGTSFSTDTQYF | NA | TRBV10-2 | TRBD2 | TRBJ2-3
TGTGCCAGCAGCTCCGCGGGGACAGGGGTTTACAATGAGCAGTTCTTC | CASSSAGTGVYNEQFF | NA | TRBV9 | TRBD1 | TRBJ2-1
TGTGCCAGCAGGGAAGGAGAATACTATAGCAATCAGCCCCAGCATTTT | CASREGEYYSNQPQHF | NA | TRBV6-1 | NA | TRBJ1-5
TGTGCCAGCAGCTTGGGGGACAGCTATGGCTACACCTTC | CASSLGDSYGYTF | NA | TRBV5-6 | TRBD1 | TRBJ1-2
TGTGCCAGCAGCTTCCGGGGGGCGGTGCGGGAGACCCAGTACTTC | CASSFRGAVRETQYF | NA | TRBV7-3 | NA | TRBJ2-5
TGCGCCAGCAGCTCGGGGGGCTCCTACGAGCAGTACTTC | CASSSGGSYEQYF | NA | TRBV5-1 | TRBD2 | TRBJ2-7
TGCGCCAGCAGCAGTACAGGGAAACCTGATGCCTACGAGCAGTACTTC | CASSSTGKPDAYEQYF | NA | TRBV5-1 | NA | TRBJ2-7
TGTGCCAGCAGCTACAGCCGAAGCACAGATACGCAGTATTTT | CASSYSRSTDTQYF | once | TRBV7-8 | NA | TRBJ2-3
TGTGCCAGCAGCCAAACAGGGTTCGGAGAGACCCAGTACTTC | CASSQTGFGETQYF | NA | TRBV7-7 | NA | TRBJ2-5
TGTGCCAGCAGCTCCTCAGCCCACCAGACAGCTGAAGCTTTCTTT | CASSSSAHQTAEAFF | NA | TRBV5-4 | NA | TRBJ1-1
TGTGCCAGCATCGGGAGCAATCAGCCCCAGCATTTT | CASIGSNQPQHF | many | TRBV28 | NA | TRBJ1-5
TGTGCCAGCAGTGATGGGGAGAGGTGGACCCAGTACTTC | CASSDGERWTQYF | NA | TRBV25-1 | NA | TRBJ2-5
TGTGCCAGTAGTACAGGGGGGCCATACAATGAGCAGTTCTTC | CASSTGGPYNEQFF | NA | TRBV19 | NA | TRBJ2-1
TGTGCCAGCAGCCCAAACAGGGTTGGGGAGACCCAGTACTTC | CASSPNRVGETQYF | NA | TRBV7-3 | NA | TRBJ2-5
TGTGCCAGCACGAGGGGGGGTTGGACTGAAGCTTTCTTT | CASTRGGWTEAFF | NA | TRBV5-4 | NA | TRBJ1-1
TGCGCCAGTAACGACAGGGGGCGCAGTAATGAGCAGTTCTTC | CASNDRGRSNEQFF | NA | TRBV4-1 | TRBD1 | TRBJ2-1